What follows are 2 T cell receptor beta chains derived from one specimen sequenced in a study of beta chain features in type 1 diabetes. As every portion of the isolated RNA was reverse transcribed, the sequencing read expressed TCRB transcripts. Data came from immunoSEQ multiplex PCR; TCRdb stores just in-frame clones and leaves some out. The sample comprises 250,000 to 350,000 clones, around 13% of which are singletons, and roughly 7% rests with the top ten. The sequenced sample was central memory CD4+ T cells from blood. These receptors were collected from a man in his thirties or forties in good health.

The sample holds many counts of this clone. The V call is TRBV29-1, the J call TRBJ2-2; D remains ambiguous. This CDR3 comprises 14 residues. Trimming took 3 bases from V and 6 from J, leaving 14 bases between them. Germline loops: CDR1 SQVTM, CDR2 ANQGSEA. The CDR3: CSVDVGSGPGELFF. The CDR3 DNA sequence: TGCAGCGTTGACGTCGGATCTGGCCCCGGGGAGCTGTTTTTT.

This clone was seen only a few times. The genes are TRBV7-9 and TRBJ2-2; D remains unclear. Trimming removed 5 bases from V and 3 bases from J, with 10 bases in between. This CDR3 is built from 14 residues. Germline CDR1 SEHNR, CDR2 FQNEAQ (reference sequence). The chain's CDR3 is CASSPDGHTGELFF. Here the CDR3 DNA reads TGTGCCAGCAGCCCAGACGGACACACCGGGGAGCTGTTTTTT.